This TCR beta chain was observed in a study of siplizumab effects on memory and regulatory T cells. Study results and caveats: Siplizumab brought about a significant reduction in alloreactive sequences traceable to unstimulated CD4+ memory cells.

The table came from immunoSEQ multiplex PCR; TCRdb's copy has only in-frame clones and leaves some out. The sample carries approximately 82,000 clones, around 90% recorded once. The table lists this clone with a count of one. Its matching antigen is unknown. Per the germline V gene, CDR1 is SGHAT and CDR2 is FQNNGV. With 5 bases removed from V and 6 bases from J, the gap between germline ends came to 17 bases. The CDR3 runs to 14 residues. The sample taken for sequencing was Tregs sorted from blood. This sequence originates from a human donor in good health. V and J are TRBV11-2 and TRBJ2-7; a possible D gene is TRBD2 (5 bases). The CDR3 DNA reads as TGTGCCAGCAGCGTTCGGGGATTCCGGGGCGAGCAGTACTTC. Amino acids: CASSVRGFRGEQYF.